The rows below give T cell receptor beta chains drawn from one sample of a study of metastatic and nonmetastatic thyroid tumors. MiXCR reprocessed the PCR reads for TCRdb. This sample has under 8,500 clones, with 32% found just once. Sequenced input: tumor tissue. The source is a female donor with papillary thyroid cancer or a benign thyroid nodule (not recorded which). Some clones in this sample may be carry-over from other donors' samples. CDR3s include the opening cysteine and the closing phenylalanine or tryptophan. The D gene is left open where the match is weak. The size field is filled for only some rows; it gives once, few, many or a size class.

- | TRBJ2-7 | TRBV7-2 | - | CASSLGRAYEQYF | TGTGCCAGCAGCTTAGGCAGGGCCTACGAGCAGTACTTC
- | TRBJ2-5 | TRBV6-1 | - | CASTLIAVGQDTQYF | TGTGCCAGCACTCTCATAGCGGTGGGCCAGGACACCCAGTACTTC
few | TRBJ1-5 | TRBV6-2/TRBV6-3 | TRBD1 | CASSYSQEGQPQNF | TGTGCCAGCAGTTACAGCCAGGAGGGACAGCCCCAGAATTTT
few | TRBJ1-1 | TRBV28 | TRBD1 | CASRPYRGTEAFF | TGTGCCAGCAGGCCCTACAGGGGCACTGAAGCTTTCTTT
- | TRBJ2-7 | TRBV11-3 | - | CASSPLPGSYEQYF | TGTGCCAGCAGCCCACTTCCGGGTTCCTACGAGCAGTACTTC
- | TRBJ2-5 | TRBV12-3/TRBV12-4 | TRBD2 | CASRPGTSGRVETQYF | TGTGCCAGCAGACCAGGAACTAGCGGGAGGGTGGAGACCCAGTACTTC
many | TRBJ2-5 | TRBV29-1 | - | CSVRGVQETQYF | TGCAGCGTGCGCGGGGTCCAAGAGACCCAGTACTTC
- | TRBJ2-7 | TRBV12-3/TRBV12-4 | - | CASSLLGFGEQYF | TGTGCCAGCAGTTTGCTAGGGTTCGGGGAGCAGTACTTC
few | TRBJ2-7 | TRBV27 | TRBD1 | CASSWETGTGRYEQYF | TGTGCCAGCAGTTGGGAGACCGGGACAGGACGCTACGAGCAGTACTTC
many | TRBJ2-3 | TRBV4-2 | - | CASSQGYSSGDTQYF | TGTGCCAGCAGCCAAGGGTATAGTTCGGGGGATACGCAGTATTTT
many | TRBJ2-1 | TRBV2 | - | CASSVRLYNEQFF | TGTGCCAGCAGTGTACGTCTTTACAATGAGCAGTTCTTC
- | TRBJ1-2 | TRBV20-1 | - | CSASPERDYGYTF | TGCAGTGCTAGTCCTGAGCGGGACTATGGCTACACCTTC
many | TRBJ2-5 | TRBV7-6 | - | CASSLYQGSQETQYF | TGTGCCAGCAGCTTATACCAGGGTAGCCAAGAGACCCAGTACTTC
medium-sized | TRBJ1-1 | TRBV6-5 | TRBD1 | CASSYQRTGVNTEAFF | TGTGCCAGCAGTTACCAACGGACAGGGGTGAACACTGAAGCTTTCTTT
few | TRBJ2-5 | TRBV10-1 | - | CASSDGRETQYF | TGCGCCAGCAGTGACGGTAGAGAGACCCAGTACTTC
medium-sized | TRBJ1-6 | TRBV4-1 | TRBD1 | CASSQDRTGSPLHF | TGCGCCAGCAGCCAAGATAGGACAGGTTCACCCCTCCACTTT
many | TRBJ2-6 | TRBV19 | TRBD1 | CASSSGQASGANVLTF | TGTGCCAGTAGTTCGGGACAGGCATCTGGGGCCAACGTCCTGACTTTC
few | TRBJ2-7 | TRBV6-2/TRBV6-3 | - | CASSYSTGKGGYEQYF | TGTGCCAGCAGTTACTCGACGGGGAAAGGGGGTTACGAGCAGTACTTC
few | TRBJ2-3 | TRBV6-1 | TRBD2 | CSSSQIAGVSDTQYF | TGTTCCAGCAGCCAAATAGCGGGGGTCTCAGATACGCAGTATTTT
- | TRBJ1-2 | TRBV20-1 | - | CSATGSYGYTF | TGCAGTGCCACAGGAAGCTATGGCTACACCTTC
- | TRBJ2-3 | TRBV12-3/TRBV12-4 | TRBD1 | CASSWDRARDTQYF | TGTGCCAGCAGTTGGGACAGGGCGAGAGATACGCAGTATTTT
many | TRBJ2-5 | TRBV7-2 | - | CASSLRYQETQYF | TGTGCCAGCAGCTTAAGGTACCAAGAGACCCAGTACTTC
- | TRBJ2-5 | TRBV6-1 | TRBD2 | CASNHGASGGIRETQYF | TGTGCCAGCAATCACGGGGCTAGCGGGGGGATAAGGGAGACCCAGTACTTC
- | TRBJ1-2 | TRBV6-1 | TRBD1 | CASSLSTPGGGEGYTF | TGTGCCAGCAGTCTCTCTACACCAGGGGGAGGGGAGGGCTACACCTTC
many | TRBJ2-3 | TRBV7-6 | - | CASSLDLTDTQYF | TGTGCCAGCAGCTTAGATCTGACAGATACGCAGTATTTT
- | TRBJ2-7 | TRBV11-3 | TRBD2 | CASSPGTSSGYEQYF | TGTGCCAGCAGCCCAGGGACTAGCTCGGGTTACGAGCAGTACTTC
medium-sized | TRBJ2-3 | TRBV3-1 | TRBD2 | CASSQDERGATDTQYF | TGTGCCAGCAGCCAAGATGAGCGGGGGGCCACAGATACGCAGTATTTT
few | TRBJ2-7 | TRBV7-9 | - | CASSLVTYEQYF | TGTGCCAGCAGCTTAGTCACCTACGAGCAGTACTTC
many | TRBJ2-7 | TRBV5-4 | - | CASSAGSGTGEQYF | TGTGCCAGCAGTGCGGGGTCAGGAACGGGGGAGCAGTACTTT
medium-sized | TRBJ2-2 | TRBV20-1 | - | CSARGTGELFF | TGCAGTGCTAGGGGCACCGGGGAGCTGTTTTTT
few | TRBJ2-3 | TRBV28 | - | CASSPPSGLTDTQYF | TGCGCCAGCAGTCCACCAAGCGGCCTCACAGATACGCAGTATTTT
few | TRBJ2-3 | TRBV19 | - | CASRFQASAADTQYF | TGTGCCAGTAGATTCCAGGCTAGCGCAGCAGATACGCAGTATTTT
- | TRBJ1-6 | TRBV20-1 | - | CSARGDGSSPLHF | TGCAGTGCTAGAGGGGACGGCAGTTCACCCCTCCACTTT
- | TRBJ1-1 | TRBV2 | - | CASKGQGPISNTEAFF | TGTGCCAGCAAGGGGCAGGGGCCCATTTCCAACACTGAAGCTTTCTTT